This TCR beta chain comes out of a study of PD-L1 blockade in urothelial cancer. The time point is: pretreatment peripheral blood. Sequencing was performed with immunoSEQ multiplex PCR; in TCRdb, only in-frame clones are kept and a portion is missing. In the table there are about 72,000 clones, 75% to 90% of which are singletons. The J segment lost 2 bases and the V segment lost 7 bases, leaving 3 bases of the junction unmatched. Germline loops: CDR1 LNHDA, CDR2 SQIVND (reference sequence). The CDR3 spans 13 residues. The sequences come from PBMCs, collected around atezolizumab (anti-PD-L1) treatment. The chain employs TRBV19 and TRBJ2-3, with TRBD1 identical over 7 bases. This TCR was recovered from a man in his sixties with urothelial cancer. CDR3 coding DNA: TGTGCCAGTAATCAGGGGGTCACAGATACGCAGTATTTT. It yields the protein CASNQGVTDTQYF.